This is a list of T cell receptor beta chains from one sample in a study of T-cell reconstitution after alpha-beta-depleted transplantation in children. One entry per CDR3 protein results from TCRdb running MiXCR on the PCR reads. The sample contains 700,000 to 950,000 distinct CDR3 sequences, 15% to 20% of which appear only once. The starting material was PBMCs, mostly from graft donor cells, obtained 360 days after TCRalphabeta/CD19-depleted stem cell transplant. The receptors shown here come from a male patient between 10 and 17 years old who had a stem cell transplant for acute lymphoblastic leukemia, so the T cells may come from the graft donor. CDR3s include the opening cysteine and the closing phenylalanine or tryptophan. D genes are given only for firm matches. Clone size is stated in some rows and not others, as once, few, many or a class when expanded.

D gene: -
J gene: TRBJ2-5
V gene: TRBV12-3/TRBV12-4
clone size: many
CDR3 DNA: TGTGCCAGCAGTTTAGGGGGCGTAGGAGAGACCCAGTACTTC
CDR3 protein: CASSLGGVGETQYF

D gene: TRBD2
J gene: TRBJ2-1
V gene: TRBV9
clone size: few
CDR3 DNA: TGTGCCAGCAGCGTGGTCGACCTCTTGGGCCTTAGCGGGAGTTCCTACAATGAGCAGTTCTTC
CDR3 protein: CASSVVDLLGLSGSSYNEQFF

D gene: -
J gene: TRBJ2-2
V gene: TRBV29-1
clone size: -
CDR3 DNA: TGCAGCGTTGAGTCCAGGCGAAACACCGGGGAGCTGTTTTTT
CDR3 protein: CSVESRRNTGELFF

D gene: -
J gene: TRBJ2-1
V gene: TRBV29-1
clone size: many
CDR3 DNA: TGCAGCGTTGAAGGGCAACTCTACAATGAGCAGTTCTTC
CDR3 protein: CSVEGQLYNEQFF

D gene: TRBD1
J gene: TRBJ2-7
V gene: TRBV9
clone size: -
CDR3 DNA: TGTGCCAGCAGCGTAGAGGGACAGGGGCCACACTCCTACGAGCAGTACTTC
CDR3 protein: CASSVEGQGPHSYEQYF

D gene: -
J gene: TRBJ2-3
V gene: TRBV4-1
clone size: -
CDR3 DNA: TGCGCCAGCAGCCCTCCAACCCTACAGCGGAGCACAGATACGCAGTATTTT
CDR3 protein: CASSPPTLQRSTDTQYF

D gene: TRBD2
J gene: TRBJ2-1
V gene: TRBV4-1
clone size: -
CDR3 DNA: TGCGCCAGCAGCCCCGAGACTAGCTTCAGACCCCAAACCTACAATGAGCAGTTCTTC
CDR3 protein: CASSPETSFRPQTYNEQFF

D gene: -
J gene: TRBJ2-6
V gene: TRBV9
clone size: many
CDR3 DNA: TGTGCCAGCAGCGTAGGCTCTGGGGCCAACGTCCTGACTTTC
CDR3 protein: CASSVGSGANVLTF

D gene: TRBD1
J gene: TRBJ1-4
V gene: TRBV20-1
clone size: few
CDR3 DNA: TGCAGTGCTAGAGATCTGGGGACAGTTAATGAAAAACTGTTTTTT
CDR3 protein: CSARDLGTVNEKLFF

D gene: -
J gene: TRBJ2-1
V gene: TRBV7-2
clone size: few
CDR3 DNA: TGTGCCAGCAGCCCAGCTAGCCACGGGGATGAGCAGTTCTTC
CDR3 protein: CASSPASHGDEQFF

D gene: -
J gene: TRBJ2-7
V gene: TRBV27
clone size: -
CDR3 DNA: TGTGCCAGCAGTTCCCACACGACTCCGTCCTACGAGCAGTACTTC
CDR3 protein: CASSSHTTPSYEQYF

D gene: -
J gene: TRBJ1-1
V gene: TRBV5-1
clone size: -
CDR3 DNA: TGCGCCAGCAGCTTGTTTCCCGTAAAGTACCAGGCGAACACTGAAGCTTTCTTT
CDR3 protein: CASSLFPVKYQANTEAFF

D gene: -
J gene: TRBJ1-1
V gene: TRBV7-6
clone size: -
CDR3 DNA: TGTGCCAGCAGCTTATGGGAAGTGATGAACACTGAAGCTTTCTTT
CDR3 protein: CASSLWEVMNTEAFF

D gene: TRBD1
J gene: TRBJ1-2
V gene: TRBV7-9
clone size: few
CDR3 DNA: TGTGCCAGCAGGCTGGGACAGGGAAAAGGCTACACCTTC
CDR3 protein: CASRLGQGKGYTF